This T cell receptor (beta chain) was identified during a study of shared clonotypes between healthy human individuals. Naive CD8 cells comprised CD45RO-negative, CCR7-positively selected cells, excluding terminally differentiated effector memory CD45RA+ cells. Study observations and caveats: Larger estimated richness was generally recorded for naive subsets relative to memory subsets. Around 5.3% of naive CD4 clonotypes were shared across a few donors. The generation probabilities recorded for non-shared clonotypes fell below those of clonotypes shared by all four donors.

Turning to this clone: Its antigen is unidentified.

CDR1 DFQATT and CDR2 SNEGSKA come from the germline V gene (reference sequence). The CDR3 spans 11 residues. Trimming took off 7 bases at V and 4 bases at J, with 10 bases between the two ends. TCRdb's copy holds only in-frame clones and misses some; the assay was immunoSEQ multiplex PCR. Here the sample spans 1.5 million to 2.5 million clones, about 94% being singletons. The source material was naive CD8+ T cells sorted from blood. The TCR sequence derives from a man between 18 and 35 years old in good health. The chain is built from TRBV20-1 and TRBJ1-2; no clear D. The CDR3 DNA reads TGCAGTGTCGGCCTTCGCTATGGCTACACCTTC. As protein: CSVGLRYGYTF.